These 23 T cell receptor beta chains came from one sample sequenced in a study of beta chain features in type 1 diabetes. Overall study results and limits: TCRB CDR3s from Type 1 diabetes patients were moderately but significantly shorter in all four CD4+ subsets.

For these receptors, no antigen is known. Isolated RNA was reverse transcribed in full, so expressed TCRB transcripts were sequenced. Clones were sequenced by immunoSEQ multiplex PCR, and TCRdb holds only the in-frame ones, with some missing. The sample includes some 160,000 clones, approximately 8.8% of them seen just once. Sequenced sample: central memory CD4+ T cells from blood. All receptors derive from a woman in her 30s with type 1 diabetes.

The chain is built from TRBV5-1 and TRBJ1-1; 7 nucleotides agree with TRBD1. Trimming took 4 bases from V and 5 from J; bases not matched to a gene: 11. Germline CDR1 reads SGHRS; CDR2 reads YFSETQ. The length of the CDR3 is 15 residues. The CDR3 is CASSRPTGERTEAFF. In nucleotides, the CDR3 is TGCGCCAGCAGCAGACCTACAGGGGAGAGGACTGAAGCTTTCTTT.

This clone was counted a few times. The CDR3 nucleotides are TGTGCCAGCAGCCAGACAGGGGGGGTCGACGAGCAGTACTTC. The encoded protein is CASSQTGGVDEQYF. The gene calls are TRBV7-9 and TRBJ2-7, with 9 positions matching TRBD1. CDR3 size: 14 residues. Trimming took 5 bases from V and 5 from J; bases not matched to a gene: 7. Per the germline V gene, CDR1 is SEHNR and CDR2 is FQNEAQ (reference sequence). Using reference TRBV7-9 and TRBJ2-7 for the parts outside the CDR3, the full variable domain is DTGVSQNPRHKITKRGQNVTFRCDPISEHNRLYWYRQTLGQGPEFLTYFQNEAQLEKSRLLSDRFSAERPKGSFSTLEIQRTEQGDSAMYLCASSQTGGVDEQYFGPGTRLTVT.

V gene TRBV19 combines with J gene TRBJ2-7; 9 bases align to TRBD1. The CDR3 totals 13 residues. Losses at the gene ends were 8 bases for V and 2 bases for J; bases not matched to a gene: 4. From germline, CDR1 is LNHDA and CDR2 SQIVND (reference sequence). The CDR3 bases are TGTGCCAGTGGACAGGGGTTCACCTACGAGCAGTACTTC. Encoded protein: CASGQGFTYEQYF.

The genes are TRBV2 and TRBJ2-1; 11 nucleotides match TRBD2. Per the germline V gene, CDR1 is SNHLY and CDR2 is FYNNEI. The CDR3 totals 16 residues. The ends lost 5 bases at V and 5 bases at J; junction bases unmatched: 8. The CDR3 DNA follows: TGTGCCAGCAGTCCCAATGGGGGACTAGCGGACAATGAGCAGTTCTTC. The encoded protein is CASSPNGGLADNEQFF.

The sample holds a few counts of this clone. V usage is TRBV4-1 and J usage is TRBJ2-7, with 7 bases identical to TRBD2. Germline loops: CDR1 MGHRA, CDR2 YSYEKL. J gave up 3 bases and V 4 bases, and 9 bases lay outside the gene matches. This CDR3 has 15 residues. CDR3 region: CASSPQGGSFYEQYF. The CDR3 DNA sequence: TGCGCCAGCAGCCCGCAGGGCGGGAGCTTCTACGAGCAGTACTTC.

This clone turned up a few times. The identical CDR3 is also encoded by other nucleotide sequences in the sample. The rearrangement uses TRBV20-1 and TRBJ2-7, with D hard to call. Germline lookup yields CDR1 DFQATT and CDR2 SNEGSKA (reference sequence). This CDR3 is 11 amino acids long. Trimming pared 2 bases from V and 6 bases from J, leaving 8 bases between. CDR3 sequence: CSARPDSEQYF. CDR3 bases: TGCAGTGCTAGACCTGATAGCGAGCAGTACTTC.

This clone showed up just a few times. The CDR3 sequence is CASSQGIRGRGVNEQFF. The CDR3 DNA reads TGCGCCAGCAGCCAAGGAATCCGCGGGAGGGGGGTAAATGAGCAGTTCTTC. The genes are TRBV4-1 and TRBJ2-1; 9 nucleotides align to TRBD2. Germline assignment: CDR1 MGHRA and CDR2 YSYEKL. The J segment lost 7 bases and the V segment lost 1 base, leaving 11 bases of the junction unmatched. The CDR3 runs 17 residues.

The chain employs TRBV10-3 and TRBJ2-2; 16 nucleotides align to TRBD2. The length of the CDR3 is 19 residues. Unmatched junction bases numbered 9, after V lost 4 bases and J lost 4 bases. The germline V gene encodes CDR1 ENHRY and CDR2 SYGVKD. The CDR3 protein is CAISGSGTSGRAVTGELFF. As DNA, the CDR3 is TGTGCCATCAGTGGATCCGGGACTAGCGGGAGGGCCGTCACCGGGGAGCTGTTTTTT.

The V call is TRBV4-2, the J call TRBJ2-7; D unresolved. Trimming left V 1 base short and J 7 bases short, with 8 bases between. The CDR3 loop spans 12 amino acids. Germline assignment: CDR1 LGHNA and CDR2 YNFKEQ. The CDR3 sequence is CASSQGRKEQYF. The CDR3 DNA follows: TGTGCCAGCAGCCAAGGCAGAAAGGAGCAGTACTTC.

V usage is TRBV27 and J usage is TRBJ2-7; D might be TRBD2 (6 bases). Per the germline V gene, CDR1 is MNHEY and CDR2 is SMNVEV (reference sequence). This CDR3 spans 13 amino acids. V was clipped by 8 bases and J by 3 bases, with 14 bases between them. The CDR3 is CASGGPVNYEQYF. The CDR3 coding sequence is TGTGCCAGCGGAGGGCCGGTGAACTACGAGCAGTACTTC.

This chain links TRBV7-2 with TRBJ2-5; 10 bases are shared with TRBD1. Germline loops: CDR1 SGHTA, CDR2 FQGNSA. Trimming cost V 2 bases and J 4 bases; bases outside gene matches: 10. The CDR3 has 17 residues. CDR3 amino acids: CASSLPSGQGVGETQYF. In DNA, the CDR3 is TGTGCCAGCAGCTTACCCTCTGGACAGGGGGTTGGAGAGACCCAGTACTTC.

This clone was observed a few times. The chain uses TRBV14 and TRBJ2-3, with 7 positions matching TRBD2. Trimming took 5 bases from V and 1 from J; bases not matched to a gene: 3. The CDR3 sequence is 14 residues long. Looked up from germline, CDR1 is SGHDN and CDR2 is FVKESK. The CDR3: CASSTTSGTDTQYF. As DNA, the CDR3 is TGTGCCAGCAGCACTACTAGCGGCACAGATACGCAGTATTTT.

This clone was detected only a few times. V and J are TRBV12-5 and TRBJ2-2; possibly TRBD2 for D (6 bases). Trimming left V 6 bases short and J 6 bases short, with 17 bases between. Germline V gene data show CDR1 as LGHNT and CDR2 as FRNRAP. The CDR3 sequence is 15 residues long. The CDR3 sequence: CASGGGVGFPGELFF. The CDR3 nucleotides are TGTGCTAGTGGCGGCGGGGTCGGTTTTCCCGGGGAGCTGTTTTTT. Variable domain in full (rest from reference TRBV12-5 and TRBJ2-2): DARVTQTPRHKVTEMGQEVTMRCQPILGHNTVFWYRQTMMQGLELLAYFRNRAPLDDSGMPKDRFSAEMPDATLATLKIQPSEPRDSAVYFCASGGGVGFPGELFFGEGSRLTVL.

This clone was counted only a few times. The chain has TRBV6-5 and TRBJ1-4; D uncertain. The germline CDR1 and CDR2 sequences are MNHEY and SVGAGI. The V and J ends lost 2 bases and 8 bases respectively, with 12 bases between them. There are 14 residues in the CDR3. CDR3 sequence reads: CASSYGGNGEKLFF. CDR3 nucleotides: TGTGCCAGCAGTTACGGCGGGAATGGAGAAAAACTGTTTTTT.

This rearrangement joins TRBV5-1 to TRBJ2-7; 8 positions agree with TRBD2. CDR1 is SGHRS, CDR2 YFSETQ, per germline. The CDR3 has 15 residues. V was pared by 5 bases and J by 4 bases, with 11 bases of the junction left unmatched. CDR3 nucleotides: TGCGCCAGCAGTCCGGGGGGGTCCTCGGTATACGAGCAGTACTTC. Translated, it gives CASSPGGSSVYEQYF.

J is TRBJ1-2 and V is TRBV7-9, with D possibly being TRBD1 (5 bases). The germline CDR1 and CDR2 sequences are SEHNR and FQNEAQ (reference sequence). The V end lost 0 bases, the J end lost 7 bases, and 12 bases lay between the germline ends. The CDR3 totals 14 residues. CDR3: CASSLAASGGGYTF. For the CDR3, the DNA is TGTGCCAGCAGCTTAGCGGCCAGCGGGGGTGGCTACACCTTC. Using reference TRBV7-9 and TRBJ1-2 for the parts outside the CDR3, the full variable domain is DTGVSQNPRHKITKRGQNVTFRCDPISEHNRLYWYRQTLGQGPEFLTYFQNEAQLEKSRLLSDRFSAERPKGSFSTLEIQRTEQGDSAMYLCASSLAASGGGYTFGSGTRLTVV.

A few counts support this clone. The J gene is TRBJ1-4, the V gene TRBV9; 8 bases map to TRBD1. Trimming at V came to 3 bases and at J to 7 bases, leaving 5 bases not matched to a gene. The length of the CDR3 is 14 residues. Germline loops: CDR1 SGDLS, CDR2 YYNGEE. The DNA of the CDR3 is TGTGCCAGCAGCGCACAGGGGGTACGTGAAAAACTGTTTTTT. It is translated as CASSAQGVREKLFF.

J is TRBJ2-7 and V is TRBV7-9; 10 bases agree with TRBD2. Germline lookup yields CDR1 SEHNR and CDR2 FQNEAQ (reference sequence). The CDR3 sequence is 13 residues long. V shed 7 bases and J 3 bases; nucleotides not matched to a gene: 3. The DNA of the CDR3 is TGTGCCAGCACCTCTAGCGGGAGCTACGAGCAGTACTTC. Residues: CASTSSGSYEQYF.

This chain links TRBV19 with TRBJ1-2, with TRBD1 matching over 8 bases. Germline values: CDR1 LNHDA, CDR2 SQIVND (reference sequence). V shed 5 bases and J 4 bases; nucleotides not matched to a gene: 6. CDR3 length: 14 amino acids. CDR3 region: CASSVGQGGYGYTF. The CDR3 DNA is TGTGCCAGTAGTGTCGGACAGGGCGGCTATGGCTACACCTTC.

This chain uses TRBV7-9 with TRBJ1-1; no clear D. The V gene's germline CDR1 is SEHNR and CDR2 FQNEAQ (reference sequence). The CDR3 is made up of 13 amino acids. The V end lost 3 bases, the J end lost 5 bases, and 10 bases lay between the germline ends. In DNA, the CDR3 is TGTGCCAGCAGCTTCGAGTCAAATACTGAAGCTTTCTTT. Protein: CASSFESNTEAFF.

In its sample, this clone was seen many times. V and J are TRBV12-5 and TRBJ2-1; 9 bases are a match to TRBD1. The V and J ends lost 7 bases and 7 bases, in that order; junction bases with no gene match: 8. The length of the CDR3 is 14 residues. Germline V CDR1 and CDR2: LGHNT, FRNRAP. CDR3 loop: CASETGTGKNEQFF. CDR3 bases: TGTGCTAGTGAAACCGGGACAGGGAAGAATGAGCAGTTCTTC.

As DNA, the CDR3 is TGTGCCTGGAGTGTACCAGCGGGAGGGGATACGCAGTATTTT. Amino acids: CAWSVPAGGDTQYF. V and J are TRBV30 and TRBJ2-3; 10 nucleotides line up with TRBD2. Germline V gives CDR1 GTSNPN, CDR2 SVGIG (reference sequence). Unmatched junction bases numbered 3, after V lost 0 bases and J lost 6 bases. The CDR3 is 14 residues long.

The chain uses TRBV10-3 and TRBJ1-2, with 9 bases fitting TRBD1. CDR1 and CDR2 from the germline V gene are ENHRY and SYGVKD. V lost 4 bases to trimming and J lost 2 bases; unmatched junction nucleotides: 8. The CDR3 is 16 amino acids. The CDR3 sequence: CAISVGGQGLNYGYTF. CDR3 DNA: TGTGCCATCAGTGTTGGGGGACAGGGCCTAAACTATGGCTACACCTTC.